This paragraph covers one T cell receptor (beta chain) sequence. The antigen remains undetermined. V was trimmed by 6 bases and J by 5 bases, leaving 20 bases between them. The V gene's germline CDR1 is DFQATT and CDR2 SNEGSKA (reference sequence). The CDR3 runs 14 residues. The sample is drawn from a study of T cells in Graves' hyperthyroidism and ophthalmopathy. Study-level results: A 13 V-J model separated ophthalmopathy from stable hyperthyroidism. The majority of expanded thyroid clonotypes above 0.001 also appeared in blood.

Amplified regions were TCR beta CDR3 sequences from RNA transcripts. Using the HTBI primer set, a first-round RT-PCR was run on the TCR CDR3. MiXCR was run by TCRdb on the multiplex PCR reads, yielding one entry per CDR3 protein. The repertoire holds 550,000 to 600,000 distinct CDR3 sequences, with around 42% as singletons. This chain joins TRBV20-1 and TRBJ2-7, with D possibly TRBD2 on 6 matching bases. The source material was peripheral blood or thyroid tissue (not recorded which). The source is an adult woman with Graves' disease, either hyperthyroidism or ophthalmopathy (not recorded which). The CDR3 DNA follows: TGCAGTGCCGTTCGGGGACTCATCTACAACGAGCAGTACTTC. This gives the protein CSAVRGLIYNEQYF.